Listed below are T cell receptor beta chains from one sample, sequenced in a study of shared clonotypes between healthy human individuals. The assay was immunoSEQ multiplex PCR, and TCRdb's table has in-frame clones only and misses some. Of more than 1.2 million clones in the sample, around 98.5% were seen once. The specimen sequenced was naive CD4+ T cells sorted from blood. Receptor source: a man aged 25-45 years in good health. CDR3s include the opening cysteine and the closing phenylalanine or tryptophan. The D gene is left open where the match is weak. Size values are once, few and many counts, or a class for expanded clones, and some rows have none.

DNA: TGTGCCAGCAGCCAAGAAAATCGCGGGGACAGGGTAGTCCACGAGCAGTACTTC; CDR3: CASSQENRGDRVVHEQYF; size: -; J: TRBJ2-7; D: TRBD1; V: TRBV4-2
DNA: TGTGCCTGGGCCAGGACCTACACTAATGAAAAACTGTTTTTT; CDR3: CAWARTYTNEKLFF; size: -; J: TRBJ1-4; D: -; V: TRBV30
DNA: TGTGCCATCAGTGGGGACGCCGATAGCAATCAGCCCCAGCATTTT; CDR3: CAISGDADSNQPQHF; size: -; J: TRBJ1-5; D: -; V: TRBV10-3
DNA: TGCAGCGTTGCCCTAGCGGGCCTCTACGAGCAGTACTTC; CDR3: CSVALAGLYEQYF; size: -; J: TRBJ2-7; D: TRBD2; V: TRBV29-1
DNA: TGTGCCAGCCGACAGGTCCTTAGCAATCAGCCCCAGCATTTT; CDR3: CASRQVLSNQPQHF; size: -; J: TRBJ1-5; D: -; V: TRBV7-9
DNA: TGTGCCAGCAGTTTGGCGGGGCAGGGCCCGGAGCAGTACTTC; CDR3: CASSLAGQGPEQYF; size: -; J: TRBJ2-7; D: -; V: TRBV27
DNA: TGTGCCAGTAGTATATCCCCCGGGACAGGGGATGACGGCTACACCTTC; CDR3: CASSISPGTGDDGYTF; size: -; J: TRBJ1-2; D: TRBD1; V: TRBV19
DNA: TGTGCCAGCAGCTTAGTACTCCCACGTCGGGACAGGGCTGGCTATGGCTACACCTTC; CDR3: CASSLVLPRRDRAGYGYTF; size: once; J: TRBJ1-2; D: TRBD1; V: TRBV7-9
DNA: TGCAGCGTTGTGGTCAGTCCGAGATCCTACGAGCAGTACTTC; CDR3: CSVVVSPRSYEQYF; size: -; J: TRBJ2-7; D: -; V: TRBV29-1
DNA: TGTGCCAGCAGCTTGGTGGACAGGAGCCTACTCACAGATACGCAGTATTTT; CDR3: CASSLVDRSLLTDTQYF; size: once; J: TRBJ2-3; D: TRBD1; V: TRBV7-9
DNA: TGTGCCAGCAGCCGGGACAGGGTTTTAGAGACCCAGTACTTC; CDR3: CASSRDRVLETQYF; size: -; J: TRBJ2-5; D: TRBD1; V: TRBV6-1
DNA: TGCGCCAGCAGCTTGGCCCGACTAGTTGAGCAGTTCTTC; CDR3: CASSLARLVEQFF; size: -; J: TRBJ2-1; D: -; V: TRBV5-1
DNA: TGTGCCAGCAGCTTGCGCGCGGCTAGCGGGAGTCATGAGCAGTTCTTC; CDR3: CASSLRAASGSHEQFF; size: once; J: TRBJ2-1; D: TRBD2; V: TRBV7-8
DNA: TGTGCCAGCAGCCAAACGAAGGGAACGCAGTATTTT; CDR3: CASSQTKGTQYF; size: -; J: TRBJ2-3; D: -; V: TRBV11-3
DNA: TGCGCCAGCAGGGCTCATAAGGGGCTGCAGCCCCAGCATTTT; CDR3: CASRAHKGLQPQHF; size: -; J: TRBJ1-5; D: -; V: TRBV10-1
DNA: TGTGCCAGCCTAGGGACATCCATCTCTGGGGCCAACGTCCTGACTTTC; CDR3: CASLGTSISGANVLTF; size: -; J: TRBJ2-6; D: -; V: TRBV28
DNA: TGTGCCATCCCGACTAGCGGGAGGTCCTACAATGAGCAGTTCTTC; CDR3: CAIPTSGRSYNEQFF; size: -; J: TRBJ2-1; D: TRBD2; V: TRBV28
DNA: TGTGCCAGCAGGGTTTCAGTAGGCTACGAGCAGTACTTC; CDR3: CASRVSVGYEQYF; size: -; J: TRBJ2-7; D: -; V: TRBV6-1
DNA: TGTGCCAGCAGTTCACAAGGAGGGGTTTGGGAGACCCAGTACTTC; CDR3: CASSSQGGVWETQYF; size: -; J: TRBJ2-5; D: -; V: TRBV28
DNA: TGTGCCAGCGGGACCTGGGGCAGGGGCTACGAGCAGTACTTC; CDR3: CASGTWGRGYEQYF; size: once; J: TRBJ2-7; D: -; V: TRBV27
DNA: TGTGCCAGCAGCCTGACTAGCGGGAGAGAGCAGTACTTC; CDR3: CASSLTSGREQYF; size: -; J: TRBJ2-7; D: TRBD2; V: TRBV7-2
DNA: TGTGCCAGCAGTTACTTGGTGTTCCGGGGCACTGAAGCTTTCTTT; CDR3: CASSYLVFRGTEAFF; size: -; J: TRBJ1-1; D: -; V: TRBV6-5
DNA: TGTGCCATCAGTCTCGCCGGGGAGACCCAGTACTTC; CDR3: CAISLAGETQYF; size: -; J: TRBJ2-5; D: -; V: TRBV10-3
DNA: TGTGCCAGCAGCTTAGAATCGGGGTTTGCCCTCCAAGAGACCCAGTACTTC; CDR3: CASSLESGFALQETQYF; size: -; J: TRBJ2-5; D: -; V: TRBV11-2
DNA: TGTGCCAGCAGCTTAACAGGGGAAGGTGAAGCTTTCTTT; CDR3: CASSLTGEGEAFF; size: few; J: TRBJ1-1; D: TRBD1; V: TRBV7-9
DNA: TGTGCCAGCAAAAACCGGGGGGCGGGTCGGAATGAGCAGTTCTTC; CDR3: CASKNRGAGRNEQFF; size: -; J: TRBJ2-1; D: -; V: TRBV5-6
DNA: TGTGCCAGCAGCTTACCCCGAACCGGGGAGCTGTTTTTT; CDR3: CASSLPRTGELFF; size: -; J: TRBJ2-2; D: -; V: TRBV11-3
DNA: TGTGCCAGCTCCCTAGGGACTCTTTTTGAGCAGTTCTTC; CDR3: CASSLGTLFEQFF; size: -; J: TRBJ2-1; D: -; V: TRBV18
DNA: TGTGCCAGCAGCGTAGCCGCAGAGGCCTACGAGCAGTACTTC; CDR3: CASSVAAEAYEQYF; size: -; J: TRBJ2-7; D: -; V: TRBV9
DNA: TGTGCCAGTAGTATAGATTGGAATCAGCCCCAGCATTTT; CDR3: CASSIDWNQPQHF; size: -; J: TRBJ1-5; D: -; V: TRBV19
DNA: TGTGCCAGCACGGACAGGGAAACCTACGAGCAGTACTTC; CDR3: CASTDRETYEQYF; size: -; J: TRBJ2-7; D: TRBD1; V: TRBV2
DNA: TGTGCCAGCAGCTTAGGCGGGAGGGCCTGGGACACCGGGGAGCTGTTTTTT; CDR3: CASSLGGRAWDTGELFF; size: -; J: TRBJ2-2; D: TRBD2; V: TRBV11-2
DNA: TGTGCCAGCAGTTCCAGGACAGGAGGAGCTTTCTTT; CDR3: CASSSRTGGAFF; size: -; J: TRBJ1-1; D: TRBD1; V: TRBV28
DNA: TGTGCCAGCAGCGTAGCTACAGGTACTAGCGATAACACCGGGGAGCTGTTTTTT; CDR3: CASSVATGTSDNTGELFF; size: -; J: TRBJ2-2; D: TRBD2; V: TRBV9
DNA: TGTGCCAGCAGTTACCTAAACCCACAGGGTCCAGAAAAACTGTTTTTT; CDR3: CASSYLNPQGPEKLFF; size: -; J: TRBJ1-4; D: -; V: TRBV6-5
DNA: TGTGCCAGCTCACCAACACGGACTCAGACCTACAATGAGCAGTTCTTC; CDR3: CASSPTRTQTYNEQFF; size: -; J: TRBJ2-1; D: -; V: TRBV18
DNA: TGTGCCAGCAGCCCCCGTATAGCCAGGGACGAGCAGTACTTC; CDR3: CASSPRIARDEQYF; size: -; J: TRBJ2-7; D: -; V: TRBV11-2
DNA: TGTGCCAGCAGCTTAGCTGGGAACTATGGCTACACCTTC; CDR3: CASSLAGNYGYTF; size: -; J: TRBJ1-2; D: -; V: TRBV7-8
DNA: TGTGCCAGCAGCCCTCGGACAGGGGGCCTCGAGCAGTACTTC; CDR3: CASSPRTGGLEQYF; size: -; J: TRBJ2-7; D: TRBD1; V: TRBV7-2
DNA: TGCGCCAGCAGCTCCCTCCAGGGGTACGGGGAGACCCAGTACTTC; CDR3: CASSSLQGYGETQYF; size: -; J: TRBJ2-5; D: -; V: TRBV5-1
DNA: TGTGCCAGCAGCTTACAGACTAGCGAGTCCTACGAGCAGTACTTC; CDR3: CASSLQTSESYEQYF; size: -; J: TRBJ2-7; D: TRBD2; V: TRBV7-2
DNA: TGTGCCAGCAGCCCGGGATGGGACACTAATGAAAAACTGTTTTTT; CDR3: CASSPGWDTNEKLFF; size: -; J: TRBJ1-4; D: -; V: TRBV6-6
DNA: TGTGCCAGCTCACCCTTATCGGGAGCCACAGATACGCAGTATTTT; CDR3: CASSPLSGATDTQYF; size: -; J: TRBJ2-3; D: -; V: TRBV18